This section outlines one T cell receptor beta chain sequence together with its context. Its antigen has not been determined. The input lacks base qualities; no much larger clone sits a single base away. The sample belongs to a study of blood T cell repertoires in COVID-19 (TCRdb year 2020). General notes on the study: Collaborator samples came from the United States, Italy and Spain and covered acute and convalescent phases of COVID-19. Samples were obtained from the ongoing ImmuneRACE study (first 160 participants) and from 1,254 subjects provided by 6 global collaborators. Deeply sampled blood TCRbeta repertoires from subjects exposed to, actively infected with, or recovered from COVID-19 were included in the dataset. The material from the prospective study consisted of cDNA or gDNA derived from T cells, B-cell-depleted T cells, or PBMCs. The repertoires were released in a freely available public database intended as a resource for research on the immune response to SARS-CoV-2. The sample metadata nearly always contained a de-identified subject ID, COVID-19 status, age in years and sex. Where HLA class I and class II types were available, the types were taken from metadata supplied by the sample provider, not from assay-based typing.

Study-level results and caveats: Clinical and demographic metadata were provided uncurated, with the amount varying by source and participant.

Enrolling through a virtual design, the prospective study's participants ranged in age from about 18 to 89 years and lived across some 22 United States geographic areas. In the prospective study, participants were assigned to cohorts based on the clinical history participants reported in a screening survey and a study questionnaire. Recovered participants in ImmuneRACE Cohort 3 were defined by two consecutive negative NP/OP PCR tests, clearance by a healthcare professional, or resolution of symptoms. In the prospective study, whole blood, serum and a nasopharyngeal or oropharyngeal swab were collected from each participant by mobile phlebotomists. Participants in the prospective study had the option to provide additional blood draws and questionnaires over a roughly 2-month period. Blood samples from the prospective study were shipped frozen or at room temperature prior to DNA extraction. The germline V gene encodes CDR1 SGHRS and CDR2 YFSETQ. The CDR3 holds 15 amino acids from the cysteine to the phenylalanine. Only CDR3 DNA is held: 45 bases, read in frame from base 1. V lost 0 bases and J lost 5 bases; the stretch between them is 11 bases long.

The immunoSEQ Assay, a bias-controlled multiplex PCR, was used to amplify TCRbeta CDR3 regions from genomic DNA. In the paper's pipeline: The number of nucleated cells in each sample was estimated from the amplification of reference gene primers within the assay. To quantify the absolute abundance of each unique TCRbeta CDR3 rearrangement, sequence reads were collapsed and filtered. For each sample, productive Simpson clonality was calculated as the square root of Simpson's diversity index over productive rearrangements. As stored in TCRdb, this immuneACCESS dataset retains in-frame rearrangements with V and J assigned. A fraction of the clones does not appear; measured against another copy, unresolved V genes explain less than half of the discrepancy, and the remainder lacks a known reason. V, J and clone size are taken as reported in that table, and D and trimming were inferred from the DNA itself. The sample has some 300,000 clones on record, nearly 90% of them singletons. Clones ranked in the top ten supply roughly a tenth of the sample.

Here the chain combines TRBV5-1 and TRBJ2-2; the D gene is perhaps TRBD2, on 6 matching bases. The receptor comes from a woman aged 25 to 39 who had recovered from COVID-19. Sequences were obtained from PBMCs or T cells enriched from blood (not recorded which). Here is the DNA: TGCGCCAGCAGCTTGGAATCGGGAGTAACCGGGGAGCTGTTTTTT. This codes for CASSLESGVTGELFF.